Listed below are T cell receptor beta chains from one sample, sequenced in a study of blood T cell repertoires in COVID-19. Assay: immunoSEQ multiplex PCR; the TCRdb copy retains only in-frame clones and omits some. The profile shows roughly 140,000 clones, approximately 92% of them singletons. Specimen: peripheral blood. Receptors originate from a woman aged 40 to 50 with acute or convalescent COVID-19. The CDR3 runs from the conserved cysteine through the conserved F or W. The order of the fields is V gene, D gene, clone size, J gene, CDR3 protein, CDR3 DNA. A D gene is named only where the DNA matches it firmly. A clone size is listed for some rows: how often the clone was seen (once, few, many), or a class if it is expanded.

>TRBV9|-|-|TRBJ1-6
CASSVGGGPNSPLHF
TGTGCCAGCAGCGTAGGCGGGGGGCCTAATTCACCCCTCCACTTT
>TRBV2|TRBD1|-|TRBJ2-7
CASSDILGQETYEQYF
TGTGCCAGCAGTGACATCCTCGGACAGGAAACCTACGAGCAGTACTTC
>TRBV2|TRBD2|-|TRBJ2-7
CASSEKVSGRNEQYF
TGTGCCAGCAGTGAAAAGGTTAGCGGGAGAAACGAGCAGTACTTC
>TRBV18|-|-|TRBJ2-2
CASSPNRDTGELFF
TGTGCCAGCTCACCGAACAGGGACACCGGGGAGCTGTTTTTT
>TRBV6-7|-|-|TRBJ2-7
CASRIDPGGLGYF
TGTGCCAGCAGAATCGACCCTGGCGGGTTAGGGTACTTC
>TRBV19|-|-|TRBJ1-1
CASSPVNTEAFF
TGTGCCAGTAGTCCGGTGAACACTGAAGCTTTCTTT
>TRBV5-1|-|-|TRBJ2-3
CASSLAGVSDTQYF
TGCGCCAGCAGCTTGGCAGGGGTCAGCGATACGCAGTATTTT
>TRBV11-2|TRBD2|few|TRBJ2-7
CASSPPTSGGAYEQYF
TGTGCCAGCAGCCCACCTACTAGCGGAGGGGCCTACGAGCAGTACTTC
>TRBV5-1|-|-|TRBJ1-1
CASSLGGVNTEAFF
TGCGCCAGCAGCTTGGGAGGAGTGAACACTGAAGCTTTCTTT
>TRBV11-2|-|-|TRBJ2-1
CASSLGPGRKYNEQFF
TGTGCCAGCAGCTTAGGCCCAGGCAGGAAGTACAATGAGCAGTTCTTC
>TRBV7-9|TRBD1|-|TRBJ2-3
CASSLNPGGFFTDTQYF
TGTGCCAGCAGCTTAAATCCAGGGGGCTTTTTCACAGATACGCAGTATTTT
>TRBV28|TRBD1|-|TRBJ1-5
CASSLTGDAQPQHF
TGTGCCAGCAGTTTAACAGGGGATGCTCAGCCCCAGCATTTT
>TRBV14|-|-|TRBJ2-7
CASSQTQAHYEQYF
TGTGCCAGCAGCCAAACCCAGGCCCACTACGAGCAGTACTTC
>TRBV30|-|-|TRBJ2-3
CAWSAASSTDTQYF
TGTGCCTGGAGTGCGGCTAGCAGCACAGATACGCAGTATTTT
>TRBV4-1|-|-|TRBJ1-6
CASSQAEAPRSPLHF
TGCGCCAGCAGCCAGGCGGAGGCCCCGAGGTCACCCCTCCACTTT
>TRBV29-1|TRBD2|-|TRBJ2-1
CSVGTSGGYNEQFF
TGCAGCGTTGGGACCAGCGGGGGATACAATGAGCAGTTCTTC
>TRBV6-1|TRBD2|-|TRBJ2-3
CASSEVGSGGAADTQYF
TGTGCCAGCAGTGAAGTCGGTAGCGGGGGGGCTGCAGATACGCAGTATTTT
>TRBV11-2|-|-|TRBJ1-4
CASSLFQGSEKLFF
TGTGCCAGCAGCTTATTTCAGGGTAGCGAAAAACTGTTTTTT
>TRBV6-6|-|-|TRBJ1-6
CASSYSEGSLHF
TGTGCCAGCAGTTACTCGGAGGGATCCCTCCACTTT
>TRBV4-2|TRBD2|-|TRBJ2-3
CASSPREADTQYF
TGTGCCAGCAGCCCACGGGAGGCAGATACGCAGTATTTT
>TRBV28|-|-|TRBJ1-1
CASMATEAFF
TGTGCCAGCATGGCAACTGAAGCTTTCTTT
>TRBV6-5|-|-|TRBJ2-5
CASNRRDQETQYF
TGTGCCAGCAATAGGAGGGATCAAGAGACCCAGTACTTC
>TRBV25-1|-|-|TRBJ1-2
CASTDWNYGYTF
TGTGCCAGCACAGATTGGAACTATGGCTACACCTTC
>TRBV6-1|TRBD1|-|TRBJ1-3
CASSEIDRGAGNTIYF
TGTGCCAGCAGTGAGATTGACAGGGGGGCTGGAAACACCATATATTTT